These 13 T cell receptor beta chains came from one sample sequenced in a study of post-analysis software for immune sequencing data. Study-wide findings and caveats: In patients, TRBV5-6, TRBV5-1 and TRBV20-1 belonged to five TRBV segments found more frequently than in controls.

Their target antigens are unknown. Tagging with unique molecular identifiers was a feature of the TCR beta cDNA libraries. TCRdb reanalysed the PCR reads using MiXCR and keeps one entry per CDR3 protein. The repertoire holds about 200,000 distinct CDR3 sequences, approximately 30% seen once, with roughly 3.4% in the top ten. The specimen sequenced was blood. The receptors were sampled from a girl aged 2-17 years with multiple sclerosis.

This chain links TRBV7-2 with TRBJ2-5; 9 bases agree with TRBD2. Germline V lookup: CDR1 SGHTA, CDR2 FQGNSA. The CDR3 has 14 residues. J gave up 7 bases and V 0 bases, and 3 bases lay outside the gene matches. Written as DNA, the CDR3 is TGTGCCAGCAGCTTAGCGCGGGAGGGGGGGACCCAGTACTTC. This codes for CASSLAREGGTQYF.

This clonotype was detected many times. The chain couples TRBV4-1 to TRBJ2-5; weak D call: TRBD2 (6 bases). V lost 2 bases to trimming and J lost 4 bases, with 14 bases between them. This CDR3 contains 15 residues. CDR1 MGHRA and CDR2 YSYEKL come from the germline V gene. CDR3 in amino acids: CASSQPGGRGETQYF. CDR3 in DNA: TGCGCCAGCAGCCAACCCGGGGGAAGAGGAGAGACCCAGTACTTC.

A few counts support this clonotype. The gene calls are TRBV20-1 and TRBJ2-3, with D perhaps TRBD2 (5 bases). This CDR3 region has 14 residues. Germline V lookup: CDR1 DFQATT, CDR2 SNEGSKA (reference sequence). Trimming shortened V by 6 bases and J by 1 base, and 14 bases separated the two germline ends. CDR3 sequence reads: CSAPSPGGTDTQYF. For the CDR3, the DNA is TGCAGTGCCCCTAGCCCTGGGGGCACAGATACGCAGTATTTT.

Details on this clonotype: A read error is possible here, since a much larger clone lies one base away. V and J are TRBV25-1 and TRBJ2-5; 9 positions match TRBD1. The tail of the sequence fits TRBJ2-7 better, so the J call may be wrong. This CDR3 spans 12 amino acids. CDR1 is MGHDK and CDR2 is SYGVNS in the germline V gene. CDR3 sequence (DNA): TGTACCAGCCGGGACAGGGTCTACGAGCAGTACTTC. Translating gives CTSRDRVYEQYF.

By share, this clonotype counts as medium-sized. J is TRBJ2-7 and V is TRBV20-1; 7 bases are shared with TRBD1. Germline V gene lookup returns CDR1 DFQATT and CDR2 SNEGSKA (reference sequence). The CDR3 covers 14 residues. Losses at the gene ends were 3 bases for V and 4 bases for J; bases not matched to a gene: 9. The DNA of the CDR3 is TGCAGTGCTAGTAAGCTACAGGGGTTGTACGAGCAGTACTTC. Translating it yields CSASKLQGLYEQYF.

The rearrangement links TRBV5-1 to TRBJ2-1; D possibly matches TRBD1 or TRBD2 (5 bases each). V was pared by 3 bases and J by 0 bases, with 10 bases between. This CDR3 comprises 15 residues. Germline V gene data show CDR1 as SGHRS and CDR2 as YFSETQ. CDR3 amino acids: CASSYAGSSYNEQFF. The CDR3 coding sequence is TGCGCCAGCAGCTATGCAGGGAGCTCCTACAATGAGCAGTTCTTC.

Worth noting for this clonotype: Just one base apart from a much larger clone, this may be a read error. CDR3 sequence reads: CAGRPSGSSDTQYF. DNA for the CDR3: TGTGCCGGCAGGCCTAGCGGGAGTTCAGATACGCAGTATTTT. The chain recombines TRBV6-2 or TRBV6-3 with TRBJ2-3; TRBD2 matches at 10 bases. From germline, CDR1 is MNHEY and CDR2 SVGEGT. There are 14 residues in the CDR3.

The chain combines TRBV4-1 with TRBJ2-3; no firm D call. Germline V CDR1 and CDR2: MGHRA, YSYEKL. Trimming cost V 6 bases and J 0 bases, with 16 bases left between them. The CDR3 contains 16 residues. The CDR3 DNA sequence: TGCGCCAGCAGTCCTCTCGTCCCGGAAAGCACAGATACGCAGTATTTT. Its translation is CASSPLVPESTDTQYF.

About this clonotype itself: The junction departs from the called germline gene at one end, perhaps through a read error. This chain joins TRBV2 and TRBJ2-4; 12 nucleotides line up with TRBD2. Looked up from germline, CDR1 is SNHLY and CDR2 is FYNNEI. CDR3 length equals 14 residues. Here the CDR3 reads CASSYRGLAGVVNF. The CDR3 DNA reads TGTGCCAGCAGTTATAGGGGACTAGCGGGCGTAGTCAACTTC.

The sample holds a few counts of this clonotype. The chain uses TRBV5-1 and TRBJ1-4; D not certain. Germline CDR1 is SGHRS and CDR2 is YFSETQ. The CDR3 totals 14 residues. Trimming pared 0 bases from V and 4 bases from J, leaving 7 bases between. As DNA, the CDR3 is TGCGCCAGCAGCTTGGACAGCTTTAATGAAAAACTGTTTTTT. This encodes CASSLDSFNEKLFF.

This sequence joins TRBV29-1 and TRBJ2-5, with 10 bases matching TRBD2. J lost 3 bases, V lost 6 bases, and 7 bases had no gene match. This CDR3 contains 14 residues. Germline lookup yields CDR1 SQVTM and CDR2 ANQGSEA. Here the CDR3 reads CSVSRTSGKETQYF. Here the CDR3 DNA reads TGCAGCGTGAGTCGAACTAGCGGGAAAGAGACCCAGTACTTC. The complete variable domain, with remaining parts taken from reference TRBV29-1 and TRBJ2-5, reads SAVISQKPSRDICQRGTSLTIQCQVDSQVTMMFWYRQQPGQSLTLIATANQGSEATYESGFVIDKFPISRPNLTFSTLTVSNMSPEDSSIYLCSVSRTSGKETQYFGPGTRLLVL.

As concerns this clonotype: A much larger clone sits a single nucleotide away, making a read error possible. The rearrangement joins TRBV5-1 to TRBJ2-1, with 9 bases matching TRBD2. Germline V gene sequence: CDR1 SGHRS, CDR2 YFSETQ. V dropped 0 bases and J dropped 7; count of bases not matched to a gene: 11. This CDR3 has 17 residues. The DNA of the CDR3 is TGCGCCAGCAGCTTGGCCTCTACGGGACTAGCCCTTAATGAGCAGTTCTTC. Its translation: CASSLASTGLALNEQFF.

The chain couples TRBV12-3 or TRBV12-4 to TRBJ1-2; the match to TRBD1 covers 7 bases. The CDR3 runs to 14 residues. The ends lost 7 bases at V and 5 bases at J; junction bases unmatched: 10. The CDR3 DNA follows: TGTGCCAGCAAGACCGACAGGGTGACTTATGGCTACACCTTC. As protein: CASKTDRVTYGYTF.